The clone carrying this T cell receptor beta chain was picked up one time. Trimming cost V 0 bases and J 7 bases, with 18 bases left between them. This CDR3 is 16 amino acids long. Germline V gives CDR1 MNHEY, CDR2 SVGAGI. This record comes from a study of blood T cell repertoires in COVID-19. Overall study: Sources were T cells, B-cell-depleted T cells, or PBMCs; the material itself was cDNA or gDNA.

Measured with immunoSEQ multiplex PCR; TCRdb has only the in-frame clones, and not every one. Of 72,000 or so clones listed, about 89% are singletons. The source material was peripheral blood. The chain couples TRBV6-5 to TRBJ2-5; possible D gene TRBD2, 5 bases. The TCR sequence derives from a woman in her fifties or sixties with acute or convalescent COVID-19. CDR3 nucleotides: TGTGCCAGCAGTTACTCGATGCCCAGGAGCGGTGGGACCCAGTACTTC. It translates to CASSYSMPRSGGTQYF.